This T cell receptor beta chain was recorded in a study of identifying expanded T cells in peripheral blood. This clone occurred a few times. What it binds is unknown. Assay: immunoSEQ multiplex PCR; the TCRdb copy retains only in-frame clones and omits some. The table records under 150,000 clones, 75% to 90% of them present only once. Points from the study as a whole: Two-week clone count variance significantly increased as total template count grew. Over approximately two and four weeks, about 16 and 19 clones changed, versus 1.2 between replicates.

The source of this sequence is a person aged 18-70 years in good health. Sequenced: blood.

The CDR3 region has the DNA TGTGCCAGCAGTGTGCGGCGGGATAATTCACCCCTCCACTTT. Protein: CASSVRRDNSPLHF. The chain carries TRBV2 and TRBJ1-6; no firm D call. Trimming cost V 4 bases and J 5 bases, with 9 bases left between them. The length of the CDR3 is 14 residues. Looked up from germline, CDR1 is SNHLY and CDR2 is FYNNEI.